The clone carrying this TCR beta chain was seen more than once but under ten times. One end of the junction does not line up with germline, which may come from a read error. The CDR3 sequence is 14 residues long. The V gene's germline CDR1 is WSHSY and CDR2 SAAADI. Localized lung adenocarcinoma, a non-small cell lung cancer, affected the donors. This sample was taken from a study of CD4 and CD8 cells across lung adenocarcinoma regions. TCRdb independently ran MiXCR on the PCR reads; one entry per CDR3 protein. The sample yields more than 15,000 distinct CDR3 sequences, roughly 46% seen once. Material for sequencing was CD4+ T cells from the margin of a lung tumor. The TCR was taken from a male donor with lung adenocarcinoma. The CD4 and CD8 labels of this study may be unreliable. The J gene is TRBJ2-4, the V gene TRBV10-2; D could derive from TRBD1 or TRBD2 (5 bases each). This CDR3 is CGSTGLGAKNTQYF. DNA for the CDR3: TGCGGCAGCACGGGGCTGGGAGCCAAAAATACGCAGTACTTC.